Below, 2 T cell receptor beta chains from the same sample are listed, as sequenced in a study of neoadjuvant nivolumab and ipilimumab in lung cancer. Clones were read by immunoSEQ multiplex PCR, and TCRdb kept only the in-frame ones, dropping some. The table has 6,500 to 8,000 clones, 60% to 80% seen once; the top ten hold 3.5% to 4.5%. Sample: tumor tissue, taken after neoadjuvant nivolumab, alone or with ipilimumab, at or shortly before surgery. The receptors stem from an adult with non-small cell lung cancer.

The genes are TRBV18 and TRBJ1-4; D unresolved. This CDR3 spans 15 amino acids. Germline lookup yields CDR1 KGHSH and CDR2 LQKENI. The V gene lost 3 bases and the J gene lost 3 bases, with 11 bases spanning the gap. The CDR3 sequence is CASSPDGGPNEKLFF. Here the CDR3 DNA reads TGTGCCAGCTCACCGGACGGCGGACCTAATGAAAAACTGTTTTTT.

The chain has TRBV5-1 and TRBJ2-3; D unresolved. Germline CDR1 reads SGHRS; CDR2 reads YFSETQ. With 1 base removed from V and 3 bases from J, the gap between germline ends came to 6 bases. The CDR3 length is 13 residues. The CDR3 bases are TGCGCCAGCAGCTTGAGACCTACAGATACGCAGTATTTT. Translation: CASSLRPTDTQYF.